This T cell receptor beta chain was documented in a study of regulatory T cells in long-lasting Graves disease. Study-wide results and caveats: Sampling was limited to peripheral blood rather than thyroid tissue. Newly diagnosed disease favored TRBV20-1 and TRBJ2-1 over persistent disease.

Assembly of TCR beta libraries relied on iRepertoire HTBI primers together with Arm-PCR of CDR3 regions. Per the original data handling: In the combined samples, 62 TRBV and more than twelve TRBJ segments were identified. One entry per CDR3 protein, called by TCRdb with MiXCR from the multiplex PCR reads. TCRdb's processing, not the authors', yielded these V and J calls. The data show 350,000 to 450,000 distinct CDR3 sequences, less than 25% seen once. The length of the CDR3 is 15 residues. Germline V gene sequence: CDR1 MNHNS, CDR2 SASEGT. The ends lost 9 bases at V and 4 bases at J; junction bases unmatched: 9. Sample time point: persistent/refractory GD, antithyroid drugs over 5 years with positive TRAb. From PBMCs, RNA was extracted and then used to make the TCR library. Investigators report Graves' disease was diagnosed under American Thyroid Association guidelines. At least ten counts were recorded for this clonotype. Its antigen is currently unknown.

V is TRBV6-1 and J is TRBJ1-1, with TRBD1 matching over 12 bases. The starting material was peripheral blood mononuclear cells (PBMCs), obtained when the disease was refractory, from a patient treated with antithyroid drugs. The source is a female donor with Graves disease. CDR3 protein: CASRDRGRSGTEAFF. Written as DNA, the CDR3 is TGTGCCAGTAGGGACAGGGGGCGCTCGGGCACTGAAGCTTTCTTT.